This T cell receptor beta chain originates from a study of T cell responses to AZD1222 COVID-19 vaccine. To note about this clone: The target antigen is unknown.

The germline V and J ends were trimmed by 4 bases and 9 bases, with 10 bases remaining between them. The V gene's germline CDR1 is SGHTA and CDR2 FQGNSA. The length of the CDR3 is 12 residues. Profiled with immunoSEQ multiplex PCR; TCRdb holds only in-frame clones, not every one. Of approximately 200,000 clones detected, about 90% appear once; the ten largest clones hold 7.5% to 9.5%. The study's findings and limits: Reportedly, nearly half the spike-specific TCRs target unmutated variant regions. Baseline seropositivity occurred in only 5 or 6 AZD1222 recipients.

The sequence derives from an adult in good health. The chain is built from TRBV7-2 and TRBJ1-5, with D tentatively TRBD1 (5 bases). The sample consisted of peripheral blood, taken on day 0 of AZD1222 vaccination. The CDR3 sequence is CASSSRGGPQHF. The DNA of the CDR3 is TGTGCCAGCAGCTCCCGGGGCGGGCCCCAGCATTTT.